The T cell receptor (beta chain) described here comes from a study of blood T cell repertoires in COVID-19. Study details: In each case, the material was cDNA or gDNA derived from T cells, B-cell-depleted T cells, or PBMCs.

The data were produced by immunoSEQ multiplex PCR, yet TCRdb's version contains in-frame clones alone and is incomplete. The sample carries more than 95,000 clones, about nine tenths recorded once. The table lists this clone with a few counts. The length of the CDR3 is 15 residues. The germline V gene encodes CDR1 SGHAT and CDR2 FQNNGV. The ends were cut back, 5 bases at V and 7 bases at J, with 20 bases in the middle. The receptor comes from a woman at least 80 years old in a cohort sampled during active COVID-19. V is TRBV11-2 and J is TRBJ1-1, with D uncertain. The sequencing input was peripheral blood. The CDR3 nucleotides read TGTGCCAGCAGCCGGGGAGGGTTGGGCCGTGTTGAAGCTTTCTTT. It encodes CASSRGGLGRVEAFF.